The 3 T cell receptor beta chains listed next were all sequenced from one sample in a study of blood T cell repertoires in COVID-19. TCRdb's copy holds only in-frame clones and misses some; the assay was immunoSEQ multiplex PCR. The sample yields some 110,000 clones, less than 90% seen once. Sequenced material: peripheral blood. These receptors all come from a man aged 50-60 years with acute or convalescent COVID-19.

The genes are TRBV14 and TRBJ2-3; 15 positions match TRBD2. V shed 4 bases and J 1 base; nucleotides not matched to a gene: 6. Germline-derived CDR1 and CDR2 are SGHDN and FVKESK. The length of the CDR3 is 18 residues. Here the CDR3 reads CASSLGLAGGVRTDTQYF. The CDR3 coding sequence is TGTGCCAGCAGCCTAGGACTAGCGGGAGGGGTCCGCACAGATACGCAGTATTTT.

This chain joins TRBV11-1 and TRBJ1-2; 8 bases agree with TRBD1. Per germline, CDR1 SGHAT and CDR2 FQDESV (reference sequence). CDR3 length: 15 residues. V lost 1 base to trimming and J lost 4 bases; unmatched junction nucleotides: 5. The CDR3 sequence is CASSLGQGAGYGYTF. The CDR3 DNA reads as TGTGCCAGCAGCTTAGGCCAGGGGGCTGGCTATGGCTACACCTTC.

V and J are TRBV19 and TRBJ1-5; perhaps TRBD1 as D (6 bases). Trimming removed 5 bases at V and 2 bases at J, with 10 bases between. The CDR3 is 14 residues long. In germline, CDR1 is LNHDA, CDR2 SQIVND (reference sequence). CDR3 in DNA: TGTGCCAGTAGTGTCTCAGGGGGCAATCAGCCCCAGCATTTT. Translation: CASSVSGGNQPQHF.